Reported below is one T cell receptor beta chain. Antigen specificity is unknown. This sample was included in a study of glioma-infiltrating T cells after dendritic cell vaccination. Study-wide context: The vaccine used monocyte-derived dendritic cells pulsed overnight with autologous tumor lysate.

CDR3 length: 18 residues. J lost 3 bases, V lost 0 bases, and 12 bases had no gene match. Germline CDR1 SGHAT, CDR2 FQNNGV. Notes on the study in general: Only a small number of patients had complete blood and tumor samples.

The time point is: after dendritic cell vaccination, including at tumor progression/relapse. TCRdb's table, derived via immunoSEQ multiplex PCR, lists solely in-frame clones and lacks some. The sample holds 90,000 to 95,000 clones, roughly four fifths seen once. The source is a human donor with glioblastoma. The source material was blood, sampled after dendritic cell vaccination. The rearrangement joins TRBV11-2 to TRBJ2-3, with 7 positions matching TRBD2. The CDR3 DNA reads TGTGCCAGCAGCTTAGATGGGGTACGGGGGGTCAGGACAGATACGCAGTATTTT. It encodes CASSLDGVRGVRTDTQYF.